A single sample gave rise to the 21 T cell receptor beta chains below, sequenced in a study of CD8 T cell repertoires and HIV-1 epitope variants. Produced via immunoSEQ multiplex PCR; TCRdb's table is partial and in-frame only. The sample includes under 4,000 clones, about 70% seen only once; the top ten take less than 55%. No antigen is known for these receptors. The sample comprised cultured CD8+ T cells derived from PBMCs. All receptors come from a male donor with HIV.

The chain has TRBV28 and TRBJ2-5; 7 bases map to TRBD1. CDR1 is MDHEN and CDR2 is SYDVKM in the germline V gene. Germline trimming cut 5 bases from V and 1 base from J; bases unmatched to any gene: 7. CDR3 length: 15 residues. CDR3 region: CASSRESGGQETQYF. The CDR3 DNA reads as TGTGCCAGCAGTCGTGAATCAGGGGGCCAAGAGACCCAGTACTTC.

This chain connects TRBV4-1 to TRBJ2-2, with D perhaps given as TRBD1 or TRBD2 (5 bases each). The germline gives CDR1 MGHRA, CDR2 YSYEKL. This CDR3 spans 14 amino acids. Trimming stripped 3 bases from V and 6 bases from J, with 11 bases between. CDR3 in DNA: TGCGCCAGCAGCCACAATCCGGGGCCCGGGGAGCTGTTTTTT. Protein sequence: CASSHNPGPGELFF.

The chain is built from TRBV10-2 and TRBJ2-5; TRBD2 aligns across 10 bases. The CDR3 runs to 16 residues. V lost 0 bases, J lost 2 bases, and 3 bases stayed unmatched. Germline lookup yields CDR1 WSHSY and CDR2 SAAADI. The CDR3 region is CASSESVSGGQETQYF. Written as DNA, the CDR3 is TGCGCCAGCAGTGAGTCGGTTAGCGGGGGGCAAGAGACCCAGTACTTC.

This clone was counted a single time. V usage is TRBV5-1 and J usage is TRBJ2-3, with 15 bases lining up with TRBD2. Per germline, CDR1 SGHRS and CDR2 YFSETQ. V lost 3 bases to trimming and J lost 6 bases; unmatched junction nucleotides: 14. The CDR3 runs 19 residues. DNA of the CDR3: TGCGCCAGCAGCTCAAATCCCGGGACTAGCGGGAGGTCCGCGGATACGCAGTATTTT. Protein product: CASSSNPGTSGRSADTQYF.

The CDR3 region is CASSGPRKTYGYTF. CDR3 nucleotides: TGTGCCAGCAGCGGACCACGAAAGACCTATGGCTACACCTTC. The chain couples TRBV7-6 to TRBJ1-2; D is unresolved. CDR3 size: 14 residues. Germline V lookup: CDR1 SGHVS, CDR2 FNYEAQ. With 5 bases removed from V and 4 bases from J, the gap between germline ends came to 14 bases.

The chain employs TRBV7-2 and TRBJ2-7; TRBD1 agrees at 8 bases. The CDR3 runs to 16 residues. J gave up 2 bases and V 2 bases, and 8 bases lay outside the gene matches. Germline CDR1 is SGHTA and CDR2 is FQGNSA. This CDR3 reads CASSLSIAGGAYEQYF. The CDR3 DNA reads TGTGCCAGCAGCTTAAGCATCGCAGGGGGCGCCTACGAGCAGTACTTC.

The chain couples TRBV5-1 to TRBJ2-1; 10 bases match TRBD1. V dropped 5 bases and J dropped 5; count of bases not matched to a gene: 4. This CDR3 is built from 14 residues. Per the germline V gene, CDR1 is SGHRS and CDR2 is YFSETQ. In nucleotides, the CDR3 is TGCGCCAGCAGACCCGGGACAGGGGACAATGAGCAGTTCTTC. This encodes CASRPGTGDNEQFF.

CDR3 sequence reads: CASVNAREGGTDTQYF. The DNA for the CDR3 is TGTGCCAGCGTCAACGCCCGGGAGGGGGGCACAGATACGCAGTATTTT. The gene calls are TRBV28 and TRBJ2-3, with 8 nucleotides matching TRBD2. Germline lookup yields CDR1 MDHEN and CDR2 SYDVKM. The V and J ends lost 8 bases and 1 base, in that order; junction bases with no gene match: 11. The CDR3 spans 16 residues.

The chain is built from TRBV5-1 and TRBJ2-1; D gene uncertain. V lost 0 bases and J lost 0, with 10 bases in between. The CDR3 covers 16 residues. The germline gives CDR1 SGHRS, CDR2 YFSETQ. CDR3 nucleotides: TGCGCCAGCAGCTTGGAGCAGGTTAGCTCCTACAATGAGCAGTTCTTC. Amino acids: CASSLEQVSSYNEQFF.

The sample holds a few counts of this clone. V and J are TRBV18 and TRBJ1-2, with 7 positions matching TRBD1. Per the germline V gene, CDR1 is KGHSH and CDR2 is LQKENI. The CDR3 length is 16 residues. The V segment lost 4 bases and the J segment 0 bases; nucleotides outside the gene matches: 8. The CDR3 coding sequence is TGTGCCAGCTCACTAGGACAGGCAACAGCTAACTATGGCTACACCTTC. As protein: CASSLGQATANYGYTF.

This clone appeared a few times. The chain uses TRBV7-9 and TRBJ1-1, with D tentatively TRBD1 (5 bases). Per germline, CDR1 SEHNR and CDR2 FQNEAQ (reference sequence). Trimming cost V 1 base and J 7 bases, with 10 bases left between them. The CDR3 length is 13 residues. The CDR3 DNA follows: TGTGCCAGCAGCTTAGATCCAGGGATTGAAGCTTTCTTT. It specifies CASSLDPGIEAFF.

The table lists this clone with a few counts. The chain carries TRBV23-1 and TRBJ2-5; 7 bases are a match to TRBD1. TRBV23-1 is sorted into the ORF group, with uncertain function. After removal of 6 bases from V and 5 bases from J, the junction contained 12 bases not matched to a gene. This CDR3 contains 15 residues. As DNA, the CDR3 is TGCGCCAGCAGCCAAAAAGACAGGGTGGGTGAGACCCAGTACTTC. Encoded protein: CASSQKDRVGETQYF.

This clone turned up a few times. V gene TRBV7-9 combines with J gene TRBJ1-1; D possibly corresponds to TRBD1 (6 bases). V was clipped by 4 bases and J by 3 bases, with 15 bases between them. Germline V gene data show CDR1 as SEHNR and CDR2 as FQNEAQ (reference sequence). This CDR3 is built from 15 residues. The CDR3 reads CASSSGEKAYTEAFF. DNA for the CDR3: TGTGCCAGCAGCTCAGGGGAGAAAGCGTACACTGAAGCTTTCTTT.

This sequence joins TRBV28 and TRBJ1-1; TRBD1 is a possible D gene (5 bases). CDR1 and CDR2 from the germline V gene are MDHEN and SYDVKM. V lost 3 bases and J 8 bases, leaving 10 bases between the germline ends. The CDR3 consists of 12 residues. CDR3 coding DNA: TGTGCCAGCAGTTTCCAGGGAACCGAAGCTTTCTTT. This sequence encodes CASSFQGTEAFF.

The rearrangement uses TRBV5-4 and TRBJ1-3, with D unresolved. The germline V gene has CDR1 SGHNT and CDR2 YYREEE (reference sequence). V was pared by 4 bases and J by 8 bases, with 13 bases between. CDR3 length equals 13 residues. The CDR3 region has the DNA TGTGCCAGCAGCCGGGAAAACCCGGACACCATATATTTT. This gives the protein CASSRENPDTIYF.

The genes are TRBV6-5 and TRBJ2-2; D uncertain. Germline V gene sequence: CDR1 MNHEY, CDR2 SVGAGI. V was pared by 2 bases and J by 6 bases, with 4 bases between. The CDR3 contains 12 residues. The CDR3 DNA sequence: TGTGCCAGCAGTTACGGGGCCGGGGAGCTGTTTTTT. The encoded protein is CASSYGAGELFF.

CDR3 sequence: CASSKDGCGQGSYGYTF. DNA of the CDR3: TGTGCCAGCAGCAAAGATGGGTGTGGACAGGGTAGCTATGGCTACACCTTC. This sequence joins TRBV21-1 and TRBJ1-2; TRBD1 is the table's D call, not checked against the DNA. TRBV21-1 constitutes a pseudogene. The CDR3 totals 17 residues.

The J gene is TRBJ2-3, the V gene TRBV6-1; 9 nucleotides align to TRBD1. Germline lookup yields CDR1 MNHNS and CDR2 SASEGT. The CDR3 is made up of 18 amino acids. Losses at the gene ends were 4 bases for V and 3 bases for J; bases not matched to a gene: 14. CDR3 loop: CASSGTGTGSWITDTQYF. The CDR3 DNA follows: TGTGCCAGCAGTGGAACCGGGACAGGGTCTTGGATTACAGATACGCAGTATTTT.

This clone came up once. This rearrangement joins TRBV19 to TRBJ2-5, with D possibly TRBD2 on 7 matching bases. CDR1 is LNHDA and CDR2 is SQIVND in the germline V gene (reference sequence). V was clipped by 8 bases and J by 3 bases, with 22 bases between them. This CDR3 region has 16 residues. The CDR3 DNA reads as TGTGCCAGTCGTCCCGTACGCGGGGGCGGGAAAGAGACCCAGTACTTC. Encoded protein: CASRPVRGGGKETQYF.

The J gene is TRBJ2-7, the V gene TRBV10-3; 8 bases map to TRBD1. There are 14 residues in the CDR3. Germline V CDR1 and CDR2: ENHRY, SYGVKD. Losses at the gene ends were 6 bases for V and 0 bases for J; bases not matched to a gene: 4. This CDR3 is CAIRSGTGSYEQYF. The CDR3 coding sequence is TGTGCCATCAGGTCCGGGACAGGCTCCTACGAGCAGTACTTC.

By share of the sample, this clone is medium-sized (0.01 to 0.1%). The V gene is TRBV19, the J gene TRBJ1-1; no clear D gene. Between the trimmed V and J ends, which lost 8 bases and 4 bases, there was a span of 14 bases. The germline V gene has CDR1 LNHDA and CDR2 SQIVND (reference sequence). The CDR3 spans 13 residues. The CDR3 reads CASASGGITEAFF. The CDR3 nucleotides read TGTGCCAGTGCGTCGGGAGGGATCACTGAAGCTTTCTTT.